This T cell receptor beta chain emerged from a study of human T cells and chemical hapten exposure. Study context: Diphenylcyclopropenone was applied weekly to patients' scalps across the approximately 25-week study.

Via MiXCR, TCRdb re-called the RACE reads, giving one row per CDR3 protein. Of approximately 80,000 distinct CDR3 sequences listed, around 11% were seen once; the top ten hold 4% to 5%. The time point: patch test 1, 2 weeks after DPC sensitization. Treatment here: therapeutic diphenylcyclopropenone sensitization with weekly scalp DPC. The material was whole blood, obtained in connection with sensitization to the hapten diphenylcyclopropenone (DPC). The TCR comes from a woman between 45 and 65 years old with alopecia areata. Some clones in this sample may be carry-over from other donors' samples.

For the CDR3, the DNA is TGCGCCAGCAGCTTGCCACGGACTAGCGGGAGTAGTCATGAGCAGTTCTTC. Translating gives CASSLPRTSGSSHEQFF. The chain recombines TRBV5-1 with TRBJ2-1, with TRBD2 identical over 13 bases. Trimming took 1 base from V and 8 from J; bases not matched to a gene: 9. CDR1 is SGHRS and CDR2 is YFSETQ in the germline V gene. The CDR3 is 17 residues long.